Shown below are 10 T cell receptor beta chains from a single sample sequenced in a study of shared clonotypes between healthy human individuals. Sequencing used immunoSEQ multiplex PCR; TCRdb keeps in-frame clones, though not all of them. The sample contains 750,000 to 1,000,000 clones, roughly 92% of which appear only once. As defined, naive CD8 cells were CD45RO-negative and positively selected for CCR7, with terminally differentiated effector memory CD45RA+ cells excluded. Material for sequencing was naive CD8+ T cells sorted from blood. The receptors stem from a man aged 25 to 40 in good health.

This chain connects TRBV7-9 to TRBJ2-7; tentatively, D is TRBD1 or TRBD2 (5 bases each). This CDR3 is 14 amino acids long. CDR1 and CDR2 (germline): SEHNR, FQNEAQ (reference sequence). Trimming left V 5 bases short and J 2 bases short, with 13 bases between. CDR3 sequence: CASSPGTPPYEQYF. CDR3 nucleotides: TGTGCCAGCAGCCCCGGGACGCCACCCTACGAGCAGTACTTC.

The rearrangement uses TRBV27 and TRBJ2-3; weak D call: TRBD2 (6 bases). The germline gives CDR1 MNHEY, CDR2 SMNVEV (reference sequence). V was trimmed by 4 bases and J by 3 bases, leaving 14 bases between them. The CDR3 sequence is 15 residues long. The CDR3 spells CASSSTRPGTDTQYF. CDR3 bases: TGTGCCAGCAGTTCGACTAGGCCAGGAACAGATACGCAGTATTTT.

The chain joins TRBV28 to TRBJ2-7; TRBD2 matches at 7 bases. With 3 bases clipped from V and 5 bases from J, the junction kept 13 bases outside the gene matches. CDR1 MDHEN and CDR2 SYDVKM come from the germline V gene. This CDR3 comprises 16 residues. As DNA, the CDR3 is TGTGCCAGCAGTTTTGTTGGAAAGCGGGATGACGACGAGCAGTACTTC. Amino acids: CASSFVGKRDDDEQYF.

DNA for the CDR3: TGTGCCAGTAGTATCACCCTCCGAGGCAGATACAATGAGCAGTTCTTC. Translation: CASSITLRGRYNEQFF. This chain joins TRBV19 and TRBJ2-1; D is ambiguous. The CDR3 consists of 16 residues. Germline V gene data show CDR1 as LNHDA and CDR2 as SQIVND (reference sequence). The V and J ends lost 3 bases and 4 bases respectively, with 16 bases between them.

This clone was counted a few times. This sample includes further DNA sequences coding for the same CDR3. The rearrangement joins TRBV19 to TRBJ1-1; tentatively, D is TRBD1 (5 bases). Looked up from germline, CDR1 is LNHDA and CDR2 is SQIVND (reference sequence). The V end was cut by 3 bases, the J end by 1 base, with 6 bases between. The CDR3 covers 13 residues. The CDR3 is CASSIGGNTEAFF. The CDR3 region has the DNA TGTGCCAGTAGTATTGGGGGGAACACTGAAGCTTTCTTT.

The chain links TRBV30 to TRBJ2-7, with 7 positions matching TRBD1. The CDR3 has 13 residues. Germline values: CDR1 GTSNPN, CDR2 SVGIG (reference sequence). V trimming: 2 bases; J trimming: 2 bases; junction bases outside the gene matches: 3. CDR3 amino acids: CAWSQGDPYEQYF. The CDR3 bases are TGTGCCTGGAGTCAGGGGGACCCCTACGAGCAGTACTTC. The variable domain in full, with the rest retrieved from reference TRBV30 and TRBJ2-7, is SQTIHQWPATLVQPVGSPLSLECTVEGTSNPNLYWYRQAAGRGLQLLFYSVGIGQISSEVPQNLSASRPQDRQFILSSKKLLLSDSGFYLCAWSQGDPYEQYFGPGTRLTVT.

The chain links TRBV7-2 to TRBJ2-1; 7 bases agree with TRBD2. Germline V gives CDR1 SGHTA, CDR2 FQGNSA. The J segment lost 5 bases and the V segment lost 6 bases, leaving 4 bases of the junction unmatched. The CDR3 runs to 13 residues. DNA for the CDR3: TGTGCCAGCAGAGTGGCGGGAGACAATGAGCAGTTCTTC. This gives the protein CASRVAGDNEQFF.

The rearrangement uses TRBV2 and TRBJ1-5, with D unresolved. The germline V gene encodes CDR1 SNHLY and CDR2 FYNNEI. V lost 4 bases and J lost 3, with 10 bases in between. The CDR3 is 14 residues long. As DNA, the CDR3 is TGTGCCAGCAGTGGATCCAGCCCCAATCAGCCCCAGCATTTT. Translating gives CASSGSSPNQPQHF.

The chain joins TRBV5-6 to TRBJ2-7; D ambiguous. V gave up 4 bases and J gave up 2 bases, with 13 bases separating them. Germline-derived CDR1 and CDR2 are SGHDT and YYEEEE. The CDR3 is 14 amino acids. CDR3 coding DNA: TGTGCCAGCAGCGGGGTCCTGTTGACCTACGAGCAGTACTTC. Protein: CASSGVLLTYEQYF.

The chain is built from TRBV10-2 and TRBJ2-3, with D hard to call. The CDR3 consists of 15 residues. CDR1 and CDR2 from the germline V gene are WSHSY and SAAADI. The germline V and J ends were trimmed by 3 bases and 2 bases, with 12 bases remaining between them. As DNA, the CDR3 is TGCGCCAGCAGTGAAAGAGTCTCCCTCACAGATACGCAGTATTTT. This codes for CASSERVSLTDTQYF.